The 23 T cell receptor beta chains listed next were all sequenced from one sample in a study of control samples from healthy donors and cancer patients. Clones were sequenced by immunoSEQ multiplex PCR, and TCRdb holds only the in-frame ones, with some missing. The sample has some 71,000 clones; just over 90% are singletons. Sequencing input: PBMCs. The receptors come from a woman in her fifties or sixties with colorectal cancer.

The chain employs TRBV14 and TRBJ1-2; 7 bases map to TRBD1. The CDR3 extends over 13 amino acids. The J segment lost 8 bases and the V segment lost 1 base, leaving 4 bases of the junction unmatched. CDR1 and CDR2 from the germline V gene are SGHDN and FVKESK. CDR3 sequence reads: CASSQVNRGGYTF. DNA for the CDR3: TGTGCCAGCAGCCAAGTCAACAGGGGCGGCTACACCTTC.

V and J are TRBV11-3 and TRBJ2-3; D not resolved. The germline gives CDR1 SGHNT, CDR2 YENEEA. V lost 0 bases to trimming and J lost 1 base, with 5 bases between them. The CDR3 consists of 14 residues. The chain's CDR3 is CASSLDSRTDTQYF. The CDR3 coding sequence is TGTGCCAGCAGCTTAGACAGCCGCACAGATACGCAGTATTTT.

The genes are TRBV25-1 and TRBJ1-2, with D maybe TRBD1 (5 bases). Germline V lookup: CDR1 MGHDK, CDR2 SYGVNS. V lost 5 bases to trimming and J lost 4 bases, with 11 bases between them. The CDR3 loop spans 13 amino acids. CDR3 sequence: CASSPGDSYGYTF. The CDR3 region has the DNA TGTGCCAGCAGTCCGGGGGATAGCTATGGCTACACCTTC.

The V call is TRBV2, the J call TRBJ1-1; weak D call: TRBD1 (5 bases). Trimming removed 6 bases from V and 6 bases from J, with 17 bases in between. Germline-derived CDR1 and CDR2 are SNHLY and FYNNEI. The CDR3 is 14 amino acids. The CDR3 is CASSELGGVAEAFF. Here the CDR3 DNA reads TGTGCCAGCAGCGAGCTTGGGGGGGTAGCTGAAGCTTTCTTT.

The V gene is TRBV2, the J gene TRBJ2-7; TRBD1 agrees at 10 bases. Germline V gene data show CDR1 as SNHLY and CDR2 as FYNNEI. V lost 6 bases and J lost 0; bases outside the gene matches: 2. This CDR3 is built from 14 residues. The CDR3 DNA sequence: TGTGCCAGCAGGGACAGGGGGTCCTCCTACGAGCAGTACTTC. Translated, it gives CASRDRGSSYEQYF.

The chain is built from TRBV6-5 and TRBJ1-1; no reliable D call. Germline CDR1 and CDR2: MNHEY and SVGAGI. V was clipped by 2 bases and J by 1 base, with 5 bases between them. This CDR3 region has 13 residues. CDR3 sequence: CASSYLRNTEAFF. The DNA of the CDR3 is TGTGCCAGCAGTTACCTTAGGAACACTGAAGCTTTCTTT.

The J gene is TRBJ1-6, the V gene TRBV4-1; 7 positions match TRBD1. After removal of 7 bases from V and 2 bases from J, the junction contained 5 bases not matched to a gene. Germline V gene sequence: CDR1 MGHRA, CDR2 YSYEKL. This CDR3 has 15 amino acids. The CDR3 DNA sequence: TGCGCCAGCACCGGTGACAGGGCCTATAATTCACCCCTCCACTTT. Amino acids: CASTGDRAYNSPLHF.

CDR3 in DNA: TGTGCCAGCAGCTGGGGTGGTGGGGAGACCCAGTACTTC. Its translation: CASSWGGGETQYF. The genes are TRBV7-9 and TRBJ2-5; D is uncertain. V gave up 4 bases and J gave up 5 bases, with 11 bases separating them. CDR1 SEHNR and CDR2 FQNEAQ come from the germline V gene (reference sequence). The CDR3 length is 13 residues.

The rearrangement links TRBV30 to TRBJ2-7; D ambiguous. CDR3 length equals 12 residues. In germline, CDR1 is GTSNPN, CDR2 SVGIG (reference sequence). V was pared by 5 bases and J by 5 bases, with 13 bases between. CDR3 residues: CAWLGPSNEQYF. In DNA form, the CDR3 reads TGTGCCTGGCTAGGTCCCTCGAACGAGCAGTACTTC.

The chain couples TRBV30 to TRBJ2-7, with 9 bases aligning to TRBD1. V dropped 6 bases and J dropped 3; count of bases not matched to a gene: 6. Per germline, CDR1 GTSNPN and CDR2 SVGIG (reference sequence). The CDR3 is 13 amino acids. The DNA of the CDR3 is TGTGCCTGCGGGACAGGGATACGCTACGAGCAGTACTTC. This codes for CACGTGIRYEQYF.

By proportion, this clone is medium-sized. The CDR3 bases are TGTGCCAGCAGCGGGGTGACAGAAATTAATTCACCCCTCCACTTT. This sequence encodes CASSGVTEINSPLHF. The V and J genes are TRBV6-5 and TRBJ1-6; D perhaps matches TRBD1 (5 bases). From germline, CDR1 is MNHEY and CDR2 SVGAGI. Trimming took off 6 bases at V and 6 bases at J, with 15 bases between the two ends. The CDR3 extends over 15 amino acids.

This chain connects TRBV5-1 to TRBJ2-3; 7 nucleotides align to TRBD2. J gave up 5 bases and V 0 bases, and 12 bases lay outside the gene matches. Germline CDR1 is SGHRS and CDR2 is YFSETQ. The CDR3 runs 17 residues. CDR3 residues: CASSLAGGAGVEDTQYF. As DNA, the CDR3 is TGCGCCAGCAGCTTGGCCGGCGGGGCGGGAGTGGAAGATACGCAGTATTTT.

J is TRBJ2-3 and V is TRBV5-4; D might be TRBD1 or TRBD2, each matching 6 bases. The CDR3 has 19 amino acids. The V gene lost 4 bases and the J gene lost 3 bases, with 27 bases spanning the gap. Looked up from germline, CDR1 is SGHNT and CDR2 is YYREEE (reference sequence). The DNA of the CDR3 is TGTGCCAGCAGCCCGCGGCTGGGGCGGGACATAGGGACGACAGATACGCAGTATTTT. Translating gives CASSPRLGRDIGTTDTQYF.

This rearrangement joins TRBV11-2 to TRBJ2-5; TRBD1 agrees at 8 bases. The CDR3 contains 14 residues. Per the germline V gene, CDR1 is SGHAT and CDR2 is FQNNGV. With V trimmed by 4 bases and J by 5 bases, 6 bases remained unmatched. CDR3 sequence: CASSWDRWAETQYF. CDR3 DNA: TGTGCCAGCAGCTGGGACAGGTGGGCGGAGACCCAGTACTTC.

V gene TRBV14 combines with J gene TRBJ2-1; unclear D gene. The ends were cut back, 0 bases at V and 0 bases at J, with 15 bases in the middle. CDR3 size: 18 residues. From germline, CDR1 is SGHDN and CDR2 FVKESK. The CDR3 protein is CASSQEWFQTVSYNEQFF. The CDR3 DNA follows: TGTGCCAGCAGCCAAGAATGGTTCCAGACGGTCTCCTACAATGAGCAGTTCTTC. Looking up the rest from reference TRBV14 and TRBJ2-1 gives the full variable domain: EAGVTQFPSHSVIEKGQTVTLRCDPISGHDNLYWYRRVMGKEIKFLLHFVKESKQDESGMPNNRFLAERTGGTYSTLKVQPAELEDSGVYFCASSQEWFQTVSYNEQFFGPGTRLTVL.

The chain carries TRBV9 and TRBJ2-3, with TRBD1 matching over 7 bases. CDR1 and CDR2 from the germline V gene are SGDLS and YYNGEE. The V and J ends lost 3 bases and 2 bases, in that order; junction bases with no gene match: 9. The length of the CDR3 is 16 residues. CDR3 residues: CASSGQGYGLTDTQYF. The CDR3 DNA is TGTGCCAGCAGCGGACAGGGTTATGGGCTCACAGATACGCAGTATTTT.

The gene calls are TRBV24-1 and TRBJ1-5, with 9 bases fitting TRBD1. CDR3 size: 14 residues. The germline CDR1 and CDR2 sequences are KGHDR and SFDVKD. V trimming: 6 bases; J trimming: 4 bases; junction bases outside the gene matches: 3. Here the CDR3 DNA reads TGTGCCACCAGTCGTGGACAGGGGAATCAGCCCCAGCATTTT. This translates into CATSRGQGNQPQHF.

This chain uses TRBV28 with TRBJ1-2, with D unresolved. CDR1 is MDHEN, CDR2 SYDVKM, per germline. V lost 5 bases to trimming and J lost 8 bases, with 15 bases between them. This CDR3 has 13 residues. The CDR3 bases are TGTGCCAGCAGTCAACAGCCGGAGGCGGGCTACACCTTC. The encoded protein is CASSQQPEAGYTF.

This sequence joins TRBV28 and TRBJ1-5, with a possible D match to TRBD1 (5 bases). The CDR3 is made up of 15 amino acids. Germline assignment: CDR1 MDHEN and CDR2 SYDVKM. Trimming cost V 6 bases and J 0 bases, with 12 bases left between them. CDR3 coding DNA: TGTGCCAGCAGCCCCGACAGTTATAGCAATCAGCCCCAGCATTTT. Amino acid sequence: CASSPDSYSNQPQHF.

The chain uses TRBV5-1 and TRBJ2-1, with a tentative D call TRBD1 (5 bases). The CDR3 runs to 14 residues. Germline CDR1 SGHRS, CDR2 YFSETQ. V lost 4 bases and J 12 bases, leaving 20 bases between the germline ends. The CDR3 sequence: CASSPLRMGPTQFF. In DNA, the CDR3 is TGCGCCAGCAGCCCGCTGAGAATGGGGCCTACGCAGTTCTTC. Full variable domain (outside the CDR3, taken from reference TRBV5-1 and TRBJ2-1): KAGVTQTPRYLIKTRGQQVTLSCSPISGHRSVSWYQQTPGQGLQFLFEYFSETQRNKGNFPGRFSGRQFSNSRSEMNVSTLELGDSALYLCASSPLRMGPTQFFGPGTRLTVL.

CDR3 amino acids: CASSPGTGGNIQYF. The CDR3 coding sequence is TGTGCCAGCAGCCCCGGGACAGGGGGTAACATTCAGTACTTC. This chain uses TRBV5-6 with TRBJ2-4; 11 nucleotides align to TRBD1. With V trimmed by 4 bases and J by 7 bases, 4 bases remained unmatched. The length of the CDR3 is 14 residues. Germline assignment: CDR1 SGHDT and CDR2 YYEEEE.

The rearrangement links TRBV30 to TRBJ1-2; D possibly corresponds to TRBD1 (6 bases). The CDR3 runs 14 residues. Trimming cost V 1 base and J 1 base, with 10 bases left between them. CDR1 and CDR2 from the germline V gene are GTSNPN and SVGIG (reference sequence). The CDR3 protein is CAWSGTVYNYGYTF. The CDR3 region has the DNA TGTGCCTGGAGTGGGACAGTCTATAACTATGGCTACACCTTC.

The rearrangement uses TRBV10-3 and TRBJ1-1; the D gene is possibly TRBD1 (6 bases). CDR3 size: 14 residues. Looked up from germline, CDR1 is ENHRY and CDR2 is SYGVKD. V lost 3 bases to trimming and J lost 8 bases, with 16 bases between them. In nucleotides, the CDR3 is TGTGCCATCAGTGATGCCACCGGACAGCTCGAAGCTTTCTTT. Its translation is CAISDATGQLEAFF.